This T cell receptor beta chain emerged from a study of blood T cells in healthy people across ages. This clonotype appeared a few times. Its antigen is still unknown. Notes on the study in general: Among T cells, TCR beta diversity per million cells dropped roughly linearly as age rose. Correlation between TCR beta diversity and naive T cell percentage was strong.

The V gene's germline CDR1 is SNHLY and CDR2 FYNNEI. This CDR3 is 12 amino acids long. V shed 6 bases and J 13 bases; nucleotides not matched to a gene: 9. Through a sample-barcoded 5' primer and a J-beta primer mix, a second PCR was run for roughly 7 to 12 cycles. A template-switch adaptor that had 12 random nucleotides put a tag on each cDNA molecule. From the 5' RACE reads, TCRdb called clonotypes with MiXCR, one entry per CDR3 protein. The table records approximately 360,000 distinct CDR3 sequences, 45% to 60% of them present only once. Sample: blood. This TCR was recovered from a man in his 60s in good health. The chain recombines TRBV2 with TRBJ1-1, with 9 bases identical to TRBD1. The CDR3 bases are TGTGCCAGCAGAACCGACGGGACAGGGTTTTTCTTT. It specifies CASRTDGTGFFF.